Each of the 10 T cell receptor beta chains below was sequenced from the same sample in a study of blood T cell repertoires in COVID-19. Profiling relied on immunoSEQ multiplex PCR, and the TCRdb table lists in-frame clones only, not all of them. The table includes more than 95,000 clones, 86% detected once. The material sequenced was peripheral blood. These receptors were obtained from a human donor in a cohort sampled during active COVID-19.

The chain uses TRBV5-1 and TRBJ1-4; possible D gene TRBD1, 6 bases. The CDR3 contains 15 residues. Between the trimmed V and J ends, which lost 2 bases and 7 bases, there was a span of 15 bases. Germline CDR1 reads SGHRS; CDR2 reads YFSETQ. The CDR3, as DNA: TGCGCCAGCAGCTTTTGGGCCAGGGGCGGTGAAAAACTGTTTTTT. It translates to CASSFWARGGEKLFF.

The gene calls are TRBV7-2 and TRBJ2-7, with a weak D call TRBD1 (6 bases). The CDR3 loop spans 14 amino acids. Germline values: CDR1 SGHTA, CDR2 FQGNSA. Trimming left V 7 bases short and J 6 bases short, with 19 bases between. Here the CDR3 DNA reads TGTGCCAGCAAACAGGGAGCCTGGAGGAGCGAGCAGTACTTC. Amino acids: CASKQGAWRSEQYF.

J is TRBJ2-1 and V is TRBV27; 11 nucleotides match TRBD2. Germline trimming cut 8 bases from V and 6 bases from J; bases unmatched to any gene: 3. CDR1 is MNHEY and CDR2 is SMNVEV in the germline V gene (reference sequence). CDR3 length: 13 amino acids. CDR3 sequence: CASRLAGSNEQFF. The CDR3 DNA reads as TGTGCCAGCCGACTAGCGGGAAGCAATGAGCAGTTCTTC.

The CDR3 here is CASSNPIGPRGGETQYF. The CDR3 bases are TGTGCCAGCAGCAATCCTATTGGACCCCGAGGGGGAGAGACCCAGTACTTC. The J gene is TRBJ2-5, the V gene TRBV21-1; the DNA was not compared with TRBD1, the D call given in the table. TRBV21-1 is described as a pseudogene. The CDR3 runs to 17 residues.

The V call is TRBV6-5, the J call TRBJ1-6, with 9 bases that match TRBD1. This CDR3 has 15 amino acids. Germline lookup yields CDR1 MNHEY and CDR2 SVGAGI. After removal of 6 bases from V and 9 bases from J, the junction contained 9 bases not matched to a gene. The CDR3: CASRPPGTGSSPLHF. The CDR3 DNA follows: TGTGCCAGCAGGCCCCCTGGGACAGGGAGTTCACCCCTCCACTTT.

The V and J genes are TRBV6-4 and TRBJ2-1; TRBD2 matches 14 bases. The length of the CDR3 is 15 residues. Trimming cost V 5 bases and J 6 bases; bases outside gene matches: 3. In germline, CDR1 is MRHNA, CDR2 SNTAGT. The CDR3 region is CASSWTSGRTNEQFF. The CDR3 bases are TGTGCCAGCAGTTGGACTAGCGGGAGGACCAATGAGCAGTTCTTC.

This clone has just a few counts. The chain links TRBV5-6 to TRBJ2-7; 9 bases align to TRBD2. The germline V gene encodes CDR1 SGHDT and CDR2 YYEEEE. With 0 bases clipped from V and 5 bases from J, the junction kept 18 bases outside the gene matches. The CDR3 runs 19 residues. DNA for the CDR3: TGTGCCAGCAGCTTGGTGGGTGGCATACCGGGACTAGCTAGCCACGAGCAGTACTTC. Protein: CASSLVGGIPGLASHEQYF.

The V gene is TRBV21-1, the J gene TRBJ1-2. TRBV21-1 is reported as a pseudogene. The CDR3 loop spans 13 amino acids. CDR3 in amino acids: CASSKTADRGYTF. The CDR3 DNA reads as TGTGCCAGCAGCAAAACCGCCGATCGGGGCTACACCTTC.

This sequence joins TRBV29-1 and TRBJ2-7, with D possibly matching TRBD1 (5 bases). Trimming left V 7 bases short and J 2 bases short, with 15 bases between. Germline V gives CDR1 SQVTM, CDR2 ANQGSEA. The CDR3 is made up of 13 amino acids. Here the CDR3 reads CSALGGAPYEQYF. The CDR3 nucleotides are TGCAGCGCCCTGGGTGGGGCACCCTACGAGCAGTACTTC.

The CDR3 region has the DNA TGTGCCAGCAGCTCAACTCCGTTTAACTATGGCTACACCTTC. This gives the protein CASSSTPFNYGYTF. This chain uses TRBV5-5 with TRBJ1-2; D gene unclear. This CDR3 has 14 residues. Trimming shortened V by 3 bases and J by 1 base, and 10 bases separated the two germline ends. Germline V gene lookup returns CDR1 SGHKS and CDR2 YYEKEE (reference sequence).